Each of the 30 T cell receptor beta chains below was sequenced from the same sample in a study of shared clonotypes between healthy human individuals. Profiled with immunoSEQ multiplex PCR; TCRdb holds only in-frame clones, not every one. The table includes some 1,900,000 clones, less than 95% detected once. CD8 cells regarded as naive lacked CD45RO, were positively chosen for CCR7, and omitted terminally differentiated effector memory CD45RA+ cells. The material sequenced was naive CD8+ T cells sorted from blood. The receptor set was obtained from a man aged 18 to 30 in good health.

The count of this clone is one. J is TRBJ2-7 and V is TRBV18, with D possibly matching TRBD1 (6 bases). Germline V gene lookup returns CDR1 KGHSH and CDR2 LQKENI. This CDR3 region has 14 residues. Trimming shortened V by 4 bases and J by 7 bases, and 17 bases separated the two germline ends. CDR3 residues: CASSRGAGESEQYF. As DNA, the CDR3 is TGTGCCAGCTCACGGGGCGCAGGGGAGAGTGAGCAGTACTTC.

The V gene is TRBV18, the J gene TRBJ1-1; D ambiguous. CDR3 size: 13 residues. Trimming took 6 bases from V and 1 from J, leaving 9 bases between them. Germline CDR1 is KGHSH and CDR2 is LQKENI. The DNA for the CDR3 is TGTGCCAGCTCCCCTACACCGAACACTGAAGCTTTCTTT. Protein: CASSPTPNTEAFF.

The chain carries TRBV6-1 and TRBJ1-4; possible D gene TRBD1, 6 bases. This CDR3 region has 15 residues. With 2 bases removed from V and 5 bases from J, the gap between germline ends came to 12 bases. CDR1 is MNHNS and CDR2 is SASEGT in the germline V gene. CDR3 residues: CASSETGTQNEKLFF. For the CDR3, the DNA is TGTGCCAGCAGTGAAACCGGGACACAGAATGAAAAACTGTTTTTT.

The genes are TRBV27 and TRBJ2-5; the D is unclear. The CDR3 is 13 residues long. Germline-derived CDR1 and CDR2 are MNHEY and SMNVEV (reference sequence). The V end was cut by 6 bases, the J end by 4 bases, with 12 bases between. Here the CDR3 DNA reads TGTGCCAGCAGGGCGATCGACGGAGAGACCCAGTACTTC. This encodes CASRAIDGETQYF.

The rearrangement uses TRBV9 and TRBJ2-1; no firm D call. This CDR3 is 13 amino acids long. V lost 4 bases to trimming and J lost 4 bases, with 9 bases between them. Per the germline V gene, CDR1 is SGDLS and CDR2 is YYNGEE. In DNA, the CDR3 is TGTGCCAGCAGCAACACAGAATACAATGAGCAGTTCTTC. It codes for CASSNTEYNEQFF.

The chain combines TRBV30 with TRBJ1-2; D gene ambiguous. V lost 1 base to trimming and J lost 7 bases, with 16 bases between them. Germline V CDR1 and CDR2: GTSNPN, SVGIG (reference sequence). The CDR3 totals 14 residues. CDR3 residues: CAWSGIRRKPGYTF. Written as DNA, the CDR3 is TGTGCCTGGAGTGGAATACGCCGAAAACCTGGCTACACCTTC. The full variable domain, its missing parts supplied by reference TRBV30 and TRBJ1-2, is SQTIHQWPATLVQPVGSPLSLECTVEGTSNPNLYWYRQAAGRGLQLLFYSVGIGQISSEVPQNLSASRPQDRQFILSSKKLLLSDSGFYLCAWSGIRRKPGYTFGSGTRLTVV.

The CDR3 is CASSLEGTGTGYQETQYF. For the CDR3, the DNA is TGTGCCAGCAGCTTAGAGGGAACCGGGACAGGGTACCAAGAGACCCAGTACTTC. V and J are TRBV11-2 and TRBJ2-5, with 9 bases fitting TRBD1. The CDR3 extends over 18 amino acids. The germline gives CDR1 SGHAT, CDR2 FQNNGV. V lost 0 bases to trimming and J lost 0 bases; unmatched junction nucleotides: 8.

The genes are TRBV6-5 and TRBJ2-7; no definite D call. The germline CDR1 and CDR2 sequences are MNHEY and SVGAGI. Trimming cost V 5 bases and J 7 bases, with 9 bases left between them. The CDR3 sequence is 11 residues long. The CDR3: CASSELKEQYF. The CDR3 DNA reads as TGTGCCAGCAGTGAACTGAAAGAGCAGTACTTC.

The CDR3 DNA is TGTGCCAGCAGTGAAGCTTGGGGGTACCAAGAGACCCAGTACTTC. This sequence encodes CASSEAWGYQETQYF. The chain carries TRBV2 and TRBJ2-5; D tentatively reads TRBD1 or TRBD2 (5 bases each). With 0 bases removed from V and 0 bases from J, the gap between germline ends came to 8 bases. The CDR3 sequence is 15 residues long. Germline CDR1 and CDR2: SNHLY and FYNNEI.

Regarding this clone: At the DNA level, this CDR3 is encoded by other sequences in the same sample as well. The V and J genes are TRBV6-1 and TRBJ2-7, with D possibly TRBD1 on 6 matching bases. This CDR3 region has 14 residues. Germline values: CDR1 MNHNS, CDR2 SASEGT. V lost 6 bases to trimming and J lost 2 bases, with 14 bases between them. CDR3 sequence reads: CASSPRGYAYEQYF. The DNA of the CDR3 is TGTGCCAGCAGCCCCAGGGGATACGCCTACGAGCAGTACTTC.

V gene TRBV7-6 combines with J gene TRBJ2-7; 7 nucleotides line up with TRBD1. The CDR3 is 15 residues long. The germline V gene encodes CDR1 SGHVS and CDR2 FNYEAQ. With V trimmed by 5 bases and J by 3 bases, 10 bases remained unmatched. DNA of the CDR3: TGTGCCAGCAGCCGGTCCACAGGGGCCTACTACGAGCAGTACTTC. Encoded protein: CASSRSTGAYYEQYF.

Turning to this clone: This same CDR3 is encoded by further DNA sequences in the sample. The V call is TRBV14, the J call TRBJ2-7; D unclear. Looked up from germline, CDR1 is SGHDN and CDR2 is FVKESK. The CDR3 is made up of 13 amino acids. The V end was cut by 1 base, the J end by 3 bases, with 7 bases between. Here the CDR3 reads CASSQGSSYEQYF. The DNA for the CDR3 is TGTGCCAGCAGCCAAGGGTCAAGCTACGAGCAGTACTTC.

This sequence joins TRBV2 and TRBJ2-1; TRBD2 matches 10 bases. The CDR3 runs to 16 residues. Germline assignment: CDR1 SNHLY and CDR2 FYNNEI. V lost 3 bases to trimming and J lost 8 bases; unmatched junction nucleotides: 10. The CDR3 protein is CASSDLLAGDWDEQFF. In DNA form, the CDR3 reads TGTGCCAGCAGTGACCTCCTAGCGGGGGATTGGGATGAGCAGTTCTTC.

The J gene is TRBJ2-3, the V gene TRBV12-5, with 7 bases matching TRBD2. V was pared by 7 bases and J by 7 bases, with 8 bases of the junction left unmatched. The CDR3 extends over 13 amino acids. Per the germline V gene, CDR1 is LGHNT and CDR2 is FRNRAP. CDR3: CASVQGGGYTQYF. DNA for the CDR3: TGTGCTAGTGTTCAGGGCGGGGGATATACGCAGTATTTT.

CDR3 coding DNA: TGTGCCAGCAGCCCCTGGTACAGGGGCGACCCCCTCCACTTT. Translation gives CASSPWYRGDPLHF. The chain uses TRBV9 and TRBJ1-6; 7 nucleotides match TRBD1. V lost 4 bases, J lost 13 bases, and 11 bases stayed unmatched. The CDR3 consists of 14 residues. Germline CDR1 SGDLS, CDR2 YYNGEE.

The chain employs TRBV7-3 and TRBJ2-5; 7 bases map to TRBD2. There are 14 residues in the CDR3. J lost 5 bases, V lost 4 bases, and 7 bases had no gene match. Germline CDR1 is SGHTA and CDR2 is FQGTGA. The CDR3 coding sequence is TGTGCCAGCAGCTCTACCGGGGGGAAGGAGACCCAGTACTTC. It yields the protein CASSSTGGKETQYF.

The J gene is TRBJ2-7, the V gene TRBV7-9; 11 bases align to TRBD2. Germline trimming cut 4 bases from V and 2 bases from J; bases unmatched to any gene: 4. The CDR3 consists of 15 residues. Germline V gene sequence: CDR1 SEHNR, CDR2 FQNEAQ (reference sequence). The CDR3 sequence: CASSYTSGGTYEQYF. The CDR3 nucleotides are TGTGCCAGCAGCTACACTAGCGGGGGCACCTACGAGCAGTACTTC.

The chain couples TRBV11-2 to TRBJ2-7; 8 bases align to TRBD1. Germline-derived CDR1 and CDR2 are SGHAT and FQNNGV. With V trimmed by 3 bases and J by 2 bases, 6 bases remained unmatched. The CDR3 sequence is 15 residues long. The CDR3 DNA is TGTGCCAGCAGCTTTGACGGGACAGGAGCCTACGAGCAGTACTTC. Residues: CASSFDGTGAYEQYF.

In nucleotides, the CDR3 is TGTGCCAGCAGTGAGGACCGGGACAGCCTAAATGGCTACACCTTC. Residues: CASSEDRDSLNGYTF. The rearrangement uses TRBV2 and TRBJ1-2; 7 bases are shared with TRBD1. The ends lost 3 bases at V and 6 bases at J; junction bases unmatched: 10. This CDR3 has 15 amino acids. Germline CDR1 SNHLY, CDR2 FYNNEI.

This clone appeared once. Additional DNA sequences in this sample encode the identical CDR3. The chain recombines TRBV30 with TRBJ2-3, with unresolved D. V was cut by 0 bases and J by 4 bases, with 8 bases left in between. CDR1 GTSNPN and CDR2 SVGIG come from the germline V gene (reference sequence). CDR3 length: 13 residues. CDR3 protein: CAWSVLGADTQYF. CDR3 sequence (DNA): TGTGCCTGGAGTGTACTTGGCGCAGATACGCAGTATTTT.

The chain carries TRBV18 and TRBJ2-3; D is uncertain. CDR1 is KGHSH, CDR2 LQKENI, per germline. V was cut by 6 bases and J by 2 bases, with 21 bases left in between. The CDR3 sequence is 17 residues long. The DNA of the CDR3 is TGTGCCAGCTCGCTGCCGGGTCAGAAAAAACTCACAGATACGCAGTATTTT. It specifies CASSLPGQKKLTDTQYF.

Here the CDR3 DNA reads TGTGCCAGCGGAGACAGGGCGTCCTACAATGAGCAGTTCTTC. Translated, it gives CASGDRASYNEQFF. The gene calls are TRBV27 and TRBJ2-1; 7 nucleotides match TRBD1. The CDR3 spans 14 residues. CDR1 is MNHEY and CDR2 is SMNVEV in the germline V gene (reference sequence). Trimming cost V 8 bases and J 1 base; bases outside gene matches: 5.

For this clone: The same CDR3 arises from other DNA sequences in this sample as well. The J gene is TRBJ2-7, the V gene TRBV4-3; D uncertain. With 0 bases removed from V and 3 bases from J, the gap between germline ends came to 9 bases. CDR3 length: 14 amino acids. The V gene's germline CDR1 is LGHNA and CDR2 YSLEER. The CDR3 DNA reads TGCGCCAGCAGCCAAGAAAACAGAGGCTACGAGCAGTACTTC. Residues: CASSQENRGYEQYF.

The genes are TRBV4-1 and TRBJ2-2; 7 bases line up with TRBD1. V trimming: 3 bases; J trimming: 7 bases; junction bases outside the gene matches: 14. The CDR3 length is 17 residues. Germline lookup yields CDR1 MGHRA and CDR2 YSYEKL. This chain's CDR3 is CASSHRSTGEIVGELFF. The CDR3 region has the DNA TGCGCCAGCAGCCACCGCTCCACAGGGGAAATAGTCGGGGAGCTGTTTTTT.

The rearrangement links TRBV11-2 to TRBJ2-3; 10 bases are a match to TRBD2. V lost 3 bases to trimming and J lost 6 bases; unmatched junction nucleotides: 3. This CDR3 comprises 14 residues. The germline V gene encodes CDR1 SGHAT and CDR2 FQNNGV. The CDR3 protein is CASSLGTSVDTQYF. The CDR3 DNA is TGTGCCAGCAGCTTGGGGACTAGCGTGGATACGCAGTATTTT. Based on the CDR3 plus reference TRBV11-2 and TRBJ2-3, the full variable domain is EAGVAQSPRYKIIEKRQSVAFWCNPISGHATLYWYQQILGQGPKLLIQFQNNGVVDDSQLPKDRFSAERLKGVDSTLKIQPAKLEDSAVYLCASSLGTSVDTQYFGPGTRLTVL.

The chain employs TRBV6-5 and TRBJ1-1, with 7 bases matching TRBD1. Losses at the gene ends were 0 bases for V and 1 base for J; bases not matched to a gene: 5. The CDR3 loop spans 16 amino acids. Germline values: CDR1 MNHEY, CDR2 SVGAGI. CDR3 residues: CASSYSEGAANTEAFF. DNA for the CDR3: TGTGCCAGCAGTTACTCCGAGGGGGCGGCGAACACTGAAGCTTTCTTT.

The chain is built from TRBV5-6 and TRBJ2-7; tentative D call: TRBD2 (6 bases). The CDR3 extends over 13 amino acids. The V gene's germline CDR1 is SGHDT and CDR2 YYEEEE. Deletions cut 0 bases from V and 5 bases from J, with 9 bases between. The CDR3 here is CASSLGGADEQYF. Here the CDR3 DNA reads TGTGCCAGCAGCTTGGGCGGGGCTGACGAGCAGTACTTC.

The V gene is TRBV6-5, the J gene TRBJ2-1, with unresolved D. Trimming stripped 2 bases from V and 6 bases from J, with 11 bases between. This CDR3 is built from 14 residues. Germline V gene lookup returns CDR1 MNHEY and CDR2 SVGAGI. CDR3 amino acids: CASSYRPVLNEQFF. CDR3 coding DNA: TGTGCCAGCAGTTACCGCCCAGTTCTCAATGAGCAGTTCTTC.

The CDR3 reads CASTSADTEAFF. DNA for the CDR3: TGTGCCAGCACCTCCGCGGACACTGAAGCTTTCTTT. This sequence joins TRBV6-5 and TRBJ1-1; D is ambiguous. V lost 7 bases and J 3 bases, leaving 9 bases between the germline ends. CDR3 length: 12 amino acids. Germline V gives CDR1 MNHEY, CDR2 SVGAGI.

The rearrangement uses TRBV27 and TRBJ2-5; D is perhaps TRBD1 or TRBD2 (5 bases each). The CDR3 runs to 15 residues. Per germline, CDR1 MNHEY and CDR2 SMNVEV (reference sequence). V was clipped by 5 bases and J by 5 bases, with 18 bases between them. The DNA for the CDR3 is TGTGCCAGCAGTCCCGGGACCCTTTGGCGTGAGACCCAGTACTTC. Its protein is CASSPGTLWRETQYF.